A selection of T cell receptor beta chains follows, all from one sample in a study of T cells in narcolepsy. Produced via immunoSEQ multiplex PCR; TCRdb's table is partial and in-frame only. The sample carries 30,000 to 35,000 clones, 60% to 85% recorded once. Material: memory (CD45RA-) CD4+ T cells from blood. The receptor source for this set is a human donor in good health. Each CDR3 is given with its conserved first and last residue. A D gene is named only where the DNA matches it firmly. Clone sizes are given selectively: once, few, many, or a class where the clone is expanded.

.	TRBV5-6	.	TRBJ1-6	CASSPGHGQSSYNSPLHF	TGTGCCAGCAGCCCGGGACACGGCCAGAGCTCCTATAATTCACCCCTCCACTTT
.	TRBV6-1	once	TRBJ2-4	CAISEPPDKIAKNIQYF	TGTGCCATCAGTGAGCCCCCGGACAAGATAGCCAAAAACATTCAGTACTTC
.	TRBV27	.	TRBJ1-5	CASSQRGQTSNQPQHF	TGTGCCAGCAGCCAAAGAGGGCAGACTAGCAATCAGCCCCAGCATTTT
.	TRBV5-1	.	TRBJ2-5	CASREMGPGETQYF	TGCGCCAGCAGGGAGATGGGTCCCGGGGAGACCCAGTACTTC
.	TRBV19	once	TRBJ2-4	CASSPRPTGPIWNIQYF	TGTGCCAGTAGTCCCCGGCCTACCGGGCCCATTTGGAACATTCAGTACTTC
.	TRBV11-2	.	TRBJ2-1	CASSSGAGGGYNEQFF	TGTGCCAGCAGCTCGGGGGCAGGGGGTGGTTACAATGAGCAGTTCTTC
.	TRBV5-1	.	TRBJ2-1	CASSLMPGWYNEQFF	TGCGCCAGCAGCCTGATGCCAGGTTGGTACAATGAGCAGTTCTTC
TRBD1	TRBV6-1	.	TRBJ2-1	CASSDPRLIQGGNEQFF	TGTGCCAGCAGTGATCCAAGGCTGATACAGGGGGGTAATGAGCAGTTCTTC
.	TRBV5-6	.	TRBJ2-2	CASSLDLARNTGELFF	TGTGCCAGCAGCTTGGATCTAGCGAGGAACACCGGGGAGCTGTTTTTT
.	TRBV6-1	.	TRBJ2-1	CASSEAGGSYNEQFF	TGTGCCAGCAGTGAAGCGGGAGGCTCCTACAATGAGCAGTTCTTC
.	TRBV30	.	TRBJ1-5	CAWSKAWYEGPQHF	TGTGCCTGGAGTAAGGCGTGGTATGAGGGGCCCCAGCATTTT
TRBD1	TRBV5-1	.	TRBJ1-1	CASSREQGWTEAFF	TGCGCCAGCAGCCGAGAACAGGGGTGGACTGAAGCTTTCTTT
TRBD1	TRBV4-2	.	TRBJ2-7	CVSSQGQGSNLYEQYF	TGTGTCAGCAGCCAAGGACAGGGTTCTAATCTCTACGAGCAGTACTTC
TRBD1	TRBV7-3	.	TRBJ2-5	CASRQTGGVQETQYF	TGTGCCAGCAGACAGACAGGGGGCGTTCAAGAGACCCAGTACTTC
.	TRBV2	.	TRBJ2-2	CASSVGSGATGELFF	TGTGCCAGCAGTGTAGGGTCGGGGGCCACCGGGGAGCTGTTTTTT
TRBD1	TRBV9	.	TRBJ1-4	CASSTWDRGPSFEKLFF	TGTGCCAGCAGCACTTGGGACAGGGGGCCCTCGTTTGAAAAACTGTTTTTT
.	TRBV19	few	TRBJ2-1	CASSMNGPPDEQFF	TGTGCCAGTAGTATGAACGGTCCGCCGGATGAGCAGTTCTTC
.	TRBV4-2	.	TRBJ2-1	CASSQGRLDPNNEQFF	TGTGCCAGCAGCCAAGGTAGGCTAGACCCGAACAATGAGCAGTTCTTC
.	TRBV5-7	.	TRBJ2-5	CASSLGETQATQYF	TGTGCCAGCAGCTTGGGAGAAACTCAGGCGACCCAGTACTTC
.	TRBV25-1	.	TRBJ1-5	CASSGTEQPQHF	TGTGCCAGCAGTGGGACAGAACAGCCCCAGCATTTT
.	TRBV29-1	.	TRBJ1-2	CSAHNTGSSGYTF	TGCAGCGCACACAACACAGGGTCTTCTGGCTACACCTTC
TRBD1	TRBV27	.	TRBJ2-5	CASSSGTGGVETQYF	TGTGCCAGCAGCTCCGGGACAGGGGGCGTAGAGACCCAGTACTTC
.	TRBV5-1	.	TRBJ2-3	CASSVTGDTDTQYF	TGCGCCAGCAGCGTAACGGGCGACACAGATACGCAGTATTTT
TRBD1	TRBV30	.	TRBJ1-1	CAWSADRGRMNTEAFF	TGTGCCTGGAGTGCCGACAGGGGCCGCATGAACACTGAAGCTTTCTTT
TRBD2	TRBV7-9	once	TRBJ2-7	CASSPRTSRSYEQYF	TGTGCCAGCAGCCCCCGGACTAGCAGGTCCTACGAGCAGTACTTC
.	TRBV5-1	.	TRBJ2-5	CASSLGPGAETQYF	TGCGCCAGCAGCTTGGGGCCGGGCGCGGAGACCCAGTACTTC
TRBD1	TRBV6-5	few	TRBJ1-2	CASRRGTGGVYGYTF	TGTGCCAGCAGACGCGGGACAGGGGGCGTCTATGGCTACACCTTC
.	TRBV7-6	few	TRBJ1-5	CASSLDSFGQPQHF	TGTGCCAGCAGCTTAGATTCCTTTGGACAGCCCCAGCATTTT
.	TRBV11-2	.	TRBJ2-3	CASSLVGTPGDTQYF	TGTGCCAGCAGCTTAGTAGGGACCCCGGGAGATACGCAGTATTTT
.	TRBV11-2	.	TRBJ2-7	CASSPLTGRNEQYF	TGTGCCAGCAGCCCGTTGACAGGCCGCAACGAGCAGTACTTC
.	TRBV6-5	.	TRBJ1-2	CASSYSRGGYTF	TGTGCCAGCAGTTACTCTCGGGGTGGCTACACCTTC
.	TRBV19	.	TRBJ2-1	CASGSRGAPYNEQFF	TGTGCCAGTGGGTCTCGGGGGGCCCCCTACAATGAGCAGTTCTTC
.	TRBV5-4	.	TRBJ2-7	CASSLDSVREQYF	TGTGCCAGCAGCTTGGACAGTGTTCGCGAGCAGTACTTC
.	TRBV7-8	.	TRBJ1-5	CASSTQARDYSNQPQHF	TGTGCCAGCAGCACCCAAGCCAGGGACTATAGCAATCAGCCCCAGCATTTT
TRBD2	TRBV4-1	.	TRBJ2-1	CASSQDWQALAGVQNEQFF	TGCGCCAGCAGCCAAGACTGGCAGGCTTTAGCGGGAGTCCAGAATGAGCAGTTCTTC
.	TRBV5-4	.	TRBJ2-4	CASSFRAGIQYF	TGTGCCAGCAGCTTTCGGGCAGGCATTCAGTACTTC
.	TRBV9	once	TRBJ2-5	CASSVEAGLVETQYF	TGTGCCAGCAGCGTAGAGGCGGGATTGGTCGAGACCCAGTACTTC
.	TRBV11-2	once	TRBJ2-7	CASSLDRDTGLEQYF	TGTGCCAGCAGCTTAGATCGAGATACGGGACTCGAGCAGTACTTC
.	TRBV18	.	TRBJ2-7	CASSPPARQGWEQYF	TGTGCCAGCTCACCACCGGCACGTCAGGGTTGGGAGCAGTACTTC
.	TRBV30	.	TRBJ2-2	CAWSDLGIPPGELFF	TGTGCCTGGAGTGATTTGGGGATTCCCCCCGGGGAGCTGTTTTTT
TRBD2	TRBV6-1	.	TRBJ2-5	CASSEGPTGLAGGRETQYF	TGTGCCAGCAGTGAGGGTCCTACCGGGCTAGCGGGAGGTCGAGAGACCCAGTACTTC
.	TRBV10-2	.	TRBJ1-1	CASNGSRGRLNTEAFF	TGCGCCAGCAACGGTTCCCGGGGTCGCCTGAACACTGAAGCTTTCTTT
TRBD2	TRBV11-2	.	TRBJ2-5	CASSPGTSGRAQYF	TGTGCCAGCAGCCCTGGGACTAGCGGGAGGGCCCAGTACTTC
.	TRBV5-6	once	TRBJ2-7	CASSPWGGVTYEQYF	TGTGCCAGCAGCCCATGGGGGGGCGTAACCTACGAGCAGTACTTC
.	TRBV9	.	TRBJ1-2	CASSPGQRAGYTF	TGTGCCAGCAGCCCCGGTCAAAGGGCTGGCTACACCTTC
.	TRBV7-9	few	TRBJ1-3	CASSLRRGANTIYF	TGTGCCAGCAGCTTACGCAGGGGCGCAAACACCATATATTTT
.	TRBV30	.	TRBJ1-1	CAWSAALNTEAFF	TGTGCCTGGAGTGCAGCTTTGAACACTGAAGCTTTCTTT
.	TRBV19	.	TRBJ1-2	CASSPPRGELYGYTF	TGTGCCAGTAGTCCACCAAGGGGAGAGCTCTACGGCTACACCTTC
TRBD1	TRBV27	.	TRBJ1-2	CASRPMGQGASYGYTF	TGTGCCAGCAGACCAATGGGACAGGGAGCCTCCTATGGCTACACCTTC
.	TRBV10-3	.	TRBJ2-1	CAISEGETGIYNEQFF	TGTGCCATCAGTGAGGGGGAGACAGGAATTTACAATGAGCAGTTCTTC
.	TRBV6-6	.	TRBJ2-7	CASSYTGGPYEQYF	TGTGCCAGCAGTTACACCGGGGGGCCCTACGAGCAGTACTTC
.	TRBV13	.	TRBJ2-1	CASSFQYAGHINEQFF	TGTGCCAGCAGCTTCCAGTATGCGGGACACATCAATGAGCAGTTCTTC
.	TRBV5-1	.	TRBJ2-7	CASSSDKVSAYEQYF	TGCGCCAGCAGCTCGGACAAGGTATCAGCCTACGAGCAGTACTTC
.	TRBV2	.	TRBJ1-1	CASKRGMNTEAFF	TGTGCCAGCAAAAGGGGCATGAACACTGAAGCTTTCTTT
.	TRBV7-2	.	TRBJ1-1	CASSPRGGRYTEAFF	TGTGCCAGCAGCCCCCGGGGGGGGAGGTATACTGAAGCTTTCTTT
.	TRBV29-1	.	TRBJ2-3	CSGGKGRDWRDTQYF	TGCAGCGGGGGCAAGGGGCGCGATTGGAGGGATACGCAGTATTTT
.	TRBV18	.	TRBJ1-5	CASSPLGGSNNQPQHF	TGTGCCAGCTCACCACTGGGGGGATCTAACAATCAGCCCCAGCATTTT
.	TRBV9	few	TRBJ1-1	CASSVGSLGNTEAFF	TGTGCCAGCAGCGTCGGGAGTCTAGGGAACACTGAAGCTTTCTTT